Given below is one T cell receptor (beta chain) in context. The antigen is undetermined. Per donor, less than 3 ml of blood was collected and frozen. TCRdb re-called the 5' RACE reads and shows each CDR3 protein once, DNA omitted. In total, the table holds approximately 400,000 distinct CDR3 sequences. The data belong to a study of monozygotic twins with inflammatory bowel disease. Study-level results: For IBD, no single strong associated signal or clonotype was supported.

This CDR3 has 12 amino acids. Germline V CDR1 and CDR2: DFQATT, SNEGSKA (reference sequence). V and J are TRBV20-1 and TRBJ1-5; TCRdb's D call of TRBD1 is untestable without DNA. The specimen sequenced was blood. This TCR was recovered from a human donor with ulcerative colitis or Crohn's disease, or a healthy co-twin of an affected twin (not recorded which). CDR3 region: CSASPGSQPQHF.